These 27 T cell receptor beta chains came from one sample sequenced in a study of fetal regulatory T cell absence and autoimmunity. Libraries were prepared by immunoSEQ multiplex PCR; TCRdb keeps only in-frame clonotypes and omits some of them. This sample carries more than 90,000 clones, less than 80% of them seen once, and the ten largest clones take about 2.1%. The specimen was pancreas tissue. These receptor sequences come from a male donor with IPEX syndrome.

The chain links TRBV6-5 to TRBJ1-5; the D gene is possibly TRBD1 (6 bases). CDR3 length: 14 amino acids. The germline V gene encodes CDR1 MNHEY and CDR2 SVGAGI. The V end was cut by 2 bases, the J end by 7 bases, with 12 bases between. CDR3 sequence: CASSYLAGAQPQHF. The CDR3 nucleotides are TGTGCCAGCAGTTACCTGGCGGGGGCCCAGCCCCAGCATTTT.

This rearrangement joins TRBV7-2 to TRBJ2-2; TRBD1 matches 9 bases. The CDR3 runs 16 residues. Germline values: CDR1 SGHTA, CDR2 FQGNSA. The junction had 11 bases not matched to a gene; V was cut back by 5 bases and J by 7 bases. This chain's CDR3 is CASSQQPQGAGGELFF. The CDR3 region has the DNA TGTGCCAGCAGCCAGCAACCACAGGGGGCGGGCGGGGAGCTGTTTTTT.

This chain joins TRBV19 and TRBJ2-1; maybe TRBD1 (6 bases). The germline V gene encodes CDR1 LNHDA and CDR2 SQIVND (reference sequence). The CDR3 runs 15 residues. With 6 bases removed from V and 0 bases from J, the gap between germline ends came to 12 bases. The CDR3: CASSWGHISYNEQFF. The CDR3 nucleotides read TGTGCCAGTAGCTGGGGACATATCTCCTACAATGAGCAGTTCTTC.

Only one count was recorded for this clone. This rearrangement joins TRBV4-3 to TRBJ2-2; 7 bases agree with TRBD2. Germline-derived CDR1 and CDR2 are LGHNA and YSLEER. The CDR3 covers 17 residues. Unmatched junction bases numbered 11, after V lost 0 bases and J lost 7 bases. CDR3 region: CASSQDGVAGSIGELFF. Written as DNA, the CDR3 is TGCGCCAGCAGCCAAGACGGGGTAGCGGGCTCTATCGGGGAGCTGTTTTTT.

Comment on this clone: Different DNA sequences within this sample yield the same CDR3. The CDR3 coding sequence is TGTGCCAGCAGAGGACAGGGCGGTGGCTACACCTTC. The encoded protein is CASRGQGGGYTF. V gene TRBV6-1 combines with J gene TRBJ1-2, with 8 bases matching TRBD1. CDR1 is MNHNS and CDR2 is SASEGT in the germline V gene. The CDR3 sequence is 12 residues long. J lost 7 bases, V lost 6 bases, and 4 bases had no gene match.

The CDR3 sequence is CASRRSGTSGGSNEQFF. As DNA, the CDR3 is TGTGCCAGTAGGCGCTCCGGGACTAGCGGGGGCTCCAATGAGCAGTTCTTC. The chain recombines TRBV19 with TRBJ2-1; 14 bases match TRBD2. Germline V gene sequence: CDR1 LNHDA, CDR2 SQIVND (reference sequence). The length of the CDR3 is 17 residues. Losses at the gene ends were 6 bases for V and 6 bases for J; bases not matched to a gene: 10.

The chain recombines TRBV5-1 with TRBJ2-1; the match to TRBD2 covers 8 bases. Germline V lookup: CDR1 SGHRS, CDR2 YFSETQ. V trimming: 4 bases; J trimming: 4 bases; junction bases outside the gene matches: 10. This CDR3 is 16 amino acids long. Here the CDR3 reads CASSLHQRGPYNEQFF. The CDR3 nucleotides are TGCGCCAGCAGCCTCCACCAGCGGGGGCCGTACAATGAGCAGTTCTTC.

The chain links TRBV5-4 to TRBJ2-1, with D perhaps given as TRBD1 or TRBD2 (6 bases each). The V end lost 0 bases, the J end lost 4 bases, and 11 bases lay between the germline ends. The CDR3 is made up of 15 amino acids. Germline CDR1 is SGHNT and CDR2 is YYREEE (reference sequence). The CDR3 DNA follows: TGTGCCAGCAGCTTGGGGGGGGCGGGTTACAATGAGCAGTTCTTC. Translating it yields CASSLGGAGYNEQFF.

This clone was seen just once. The V gene is TRBV19, the J gene TRBJ2-2; the match to TRBD2 covers 8 bases. Trimming cost V 5 bases and J 9 bases; bases outside gene matches: 11. This CDR3 contains 15 residues. The germline V gene encodes CDR1 LNHDA and CDR2 SQIVND (reference sequence). CDR3 region: CASSVSGRGSRELFF. DNA for the CDR3: TGTGCCAGTAGTGTAAGCGGGAGAGGAAGCCGGGAGCTGTTTTTT.

The genes are TRBV11-3 and TRBJ2-1; D is perhaps TRBD1 (6 bases). The germline V gene has CDR1 SGHNT and CDR2 YENEEA. V lost 5 bases and J 2 bases, leaving 7 bases between the germline ends. The CDR3 runs to 13 residues. The CDR3 DNA reads TGTGCCAGCAGCGGGGGCCCCTACAATGAGCAGTTCTTC. Translated, it gives CASSGGPYNEQFF. Filled out from reference TRBV11-3 and TRBJ2-1, the complete variable domain reads EAGVVQSPRYKIIEKKQPVAFWCNPISGHNTLYWYLQNLGQGPELLIRYENEEAVDDSQLPKDRFSAERLKGVDSTLKIQPAELGDSAVYLCASSGGPYNEQFFGPGTRLTVL.

This clone was seen just once. The chain links TRBV27 to TRBJ1-2; tentatively, D is TRBD1 (5 bases). Trimming stripped 3 bases from V and 2 bases from J, with 16 bases between. The CDR3 is made up of 16 amino acids. Germline assignment: CDR1 MNHEY and CDR2 SMNVEV (reference sequence). The CDR3 nucleotides are TGTGCCAGCAGTTTCGCTGCCAGCGGGGGGAACTATGGCTACACCTTC. Translated, it gives CASSFAASGGNYGYTF.

This sequence joins TRBV5-1 and TRBJ2-7; 11 bases agree with TRBD1. Trimming at V came to 5 bases and at J to 4 bases, leaving 8 bases not matched to a gene. CDR3 length equals 15 residues. The germline gives CDR1 SGHRS, CDR2 YFSETQ. CDR3 region: CASSFNGQGAYEQYF. Here the CDR3 DNA reads TGCGCCAGCAGTTTTAACGGACAGGGGGCATACGAGCAGTACTTC.

This chain uses TRBV13 with TRBJ1-4; D perhaps matches TRBD1 (5 bases). The CDR3 sequence is 13 residues long. The V end was cut by 5 bases, the J end by 6 bases, with 10 bases between. Germline V gene sequence: CDR1 PRHDT, CDR2 FYEKMQ (reference sequence). This CDR3 is CASSAGRDEKLFF. The CDR3 DNA reads as TGTGCCAGCAGCGCGGGACGGGATGAAAAACTGTTTTTT.

In nucleotides, the CDR3 is TGTGCCAGTGGGGGTATAGCGGGAGGCACAGATACGCAGTATTTT. Amino acids: CASGGIAGGTDTQYF. The chain employs TRBV19 and TRBJ2-3; 9 bases agree with TRBD2. The CDR3 is made up of 15 amino acids. Germline loops: CDR1 LNHDA, CDR2 SQIVND (reference sequence). V dropped 8 bases and J dropped 1; count of bases not matched to a gene: 7.

The CDR3 coding sequence is TGCGCCAGCAGCTTGGCAGGGGGCGACTACGAGCAGTACTTC. Its translation is CASSLAGGDYEQYF. J is TRBJ2-7 and V is TRBV5-1, with 8 bases matching TRBD1. CDR3 size: 14 residues. The ends lost 0 bases at V and 3 bases at J; junction bases unmatched: 2. Germline lookup yields CDR1 SGHRS and CDR2 YFSETQ.

This clone has more than one count but fewer than ten. CDR3 nucleotide sequence: TGTGCCAGCAGCTCTGGACCCTTTAAGCCGACCTTC. It specifies CASSSGPFKPTF. The V gene is TRBV13, the J gene TRBJ1-2; D is unresolved. CDR1 and CDR2 from the germline V gene are PRHDT and FYEKMQ (reference sequence). V was cut by 4 bases and J by 14 bases, with 17 bases left in between. The CDR3 spans 12 residues.

This rearrangement joins TRBV6-5 to TRBJ2-7; 9 nucleotides match TRBD1. CDR1 MNHEY and CDR2 SVGAGI come from the germline V gene. The CDR3 sequence is 14 residues long. V shed 5 bases, J shed 0 bases, and the junction held 2 bases outside the gene matches. The CDR3 loop reads CASSGTGSSYEQYF. In nucleotides, the CDR3 is TGTGCCAGCAGTGGGACAGGGAGCTCCTACGAGCAGTACTTC.

CDR3 region: CASSLSLDQETQYF. As DNA, the CDR3 is TGTGCCAGCAGCTTATCCCTCGACCAAGAGACCCAGTACTTC. The chain links TRBV7-9 to TRBJ2-5; D not resolved. V lost 2 bases and J 0 bases, leaving 7 bases between the germline ends. Germline lookup yields CDR1 SEHNR and CDR2 FQNEAQ (reference sequence). This CDR3 region has 14 residues.

This chain uses TRBV2 with TRBJ1-1; TRBD1 might be the D (5 bases). Germline assignment: CDR1 SNHLY and CDR2 FYNNEI. Trimming left V 6 bases short and J 6 bases short, with 14 bases between. CDR3 length: 13 residues. CDR3 loop: CASSSGLGAEAFF. CDR3 coding DNA: TGTGCCAGCAGCTCAGGGTTGGGCGCTGAAGCTTTCTTT.

This clone was seen a few times. The chain is built from TRBV7-2 and TRBJ2-7, with 11 bases that match TRBD2. CDR3 length: 15 residues. Germline CDR1 and CDR2: SGHTA and FQGNSA. The trim removed 4 bases at V and 4 bases at J, leaving 6 bases unmatched. The CDR3: CASSYTSGRPYEQYF. In DNA form, the CDR3 reads TGTGCCAGCAGCTACACTAGCGGGAGACCGTACGAGCAGTACTTC.

V and J are TRBV2 and TRBJ2-3; TRBD2 agrees at 7 bases. The CDR3 has 16 amino acids. Germline-derived CDR1 and CDR2 are SNHLY and FYNNEI. V was clipped by 1 base and J by 3 bases; unmatched bases: 7. Written as DNA, the CDR3 is TGTGCCAGCAGTGAAGGGGAGAGTAGCGGGACAGATACGCAGTATTTT. It codes for CASSEGESSGTDTQYF. The variable domain in full, completed from reference TRBV2 and TRBJ2-3, reads EPEVTQTPSHQVTQMGQEVILRCVPISNHLYFYWYRQILGQKVEFLVSFYNNEISEKSEIFDDQFSVERPDGSNFTLKIRSTKLEDSAMYFCASSEGESSGTDTQYFGPGTRLTVL.

About this clone: Other nucleotide sequences from this sample produce the same CDR3. The V call is TRBV19, the J call TRBJ2-5; tentative D call: TRBD1 (5 bases). Trimming stripped 2 bases from V and 4 bases from J, with 5 bases between. CDR1 and CDR2 (germline): LNHDA, SQIVND (reference sequence). There are 12 residues in the CDR3. The CDR3 here is CASSIQGETQYF. The CDR3 DNA sequence: TGTGCCAGTAGTATACAGGGAGAGACCCAGTACTTC.

V and J are TRBV27 and TRBJ2-2; D gene ambiguous. In germline, CDR1 is MNHEY, CDR2 SMNVEV (reference sequence). Trimming removed 2 bases at V and 3 bases at J, with 10 bases between. The CDR3 extends over 15 amino acids. CDR3 sequence: CASSLLGPYTGELFF. CDR3 nucleotide sequence: TGTGCCAGCAGTTTACTCGGACCCTACACCGGGGAGCTGTTTTTT.

V gene TRBV4-1 combines with J gene TRBJ2-7; D not certain. The germline V gene has CDR1 MGHRA and CDR2 YSYEKL. V lost 1 base to trimming and J lost 2 bases, with 6 bases between them. This CDR3 has 13 amino acids. The CDR3 DNA follows: TGCGCCAGCAGCCAAGTAGAGACCTACGAGCAGTACTTC. Translating gives CASSQVETYEQYF.

The chain is built from TRBV6-1 and TRBJ2-6; the D gene is possibly TRBD1 (5 bases). Per germline, CDR1 MNHNS and CDR2 SASEGT. This CDR3 has 12 amino acids. V lost 11 bases and J lost 4, with 9 bases in between. In nucleotides, the CDR3 is TGTGCCGGACACTCCGGGGCCAACGTCCTGACTTTC. It yields the protein CAGHSGANVLTF.

This rearrangement joins TRBV10-3 to TRBJ2-7; 7 bases match TRBD2. Germline V lookup: CDR1 ENHRY, CDR2 SYGVKD. CDR3 length equals 15 residues. The V and J ends lost 4 bases and 0 bases, in that order; junction bases with no gene match: 6. The CDR3 DNA reads TGTGCCATCAGTGGAAGCGGGGTATACTCCTACGAGCAGTACTTC. Its protein is CAISGSGVYSYEQYF.

The chain is built from TRBV9 and TRBJ2-3; the D gene is possibly TRBD1 (7 bases). This CDR3 is 17 amino acids long. V was cut by 0 bases and J by 3 bases, with 17 bases left in between. The germline V gene encodes CDR1 SGDLS and CDR2 YYNGEE. CDR3 bases: TGTGCCAGCAGCGTAGAGCCGGTCAGGGGGGTAACAGATACGCAGTATTTT. Its translation is CASSVEPVRGVTDTQYF.